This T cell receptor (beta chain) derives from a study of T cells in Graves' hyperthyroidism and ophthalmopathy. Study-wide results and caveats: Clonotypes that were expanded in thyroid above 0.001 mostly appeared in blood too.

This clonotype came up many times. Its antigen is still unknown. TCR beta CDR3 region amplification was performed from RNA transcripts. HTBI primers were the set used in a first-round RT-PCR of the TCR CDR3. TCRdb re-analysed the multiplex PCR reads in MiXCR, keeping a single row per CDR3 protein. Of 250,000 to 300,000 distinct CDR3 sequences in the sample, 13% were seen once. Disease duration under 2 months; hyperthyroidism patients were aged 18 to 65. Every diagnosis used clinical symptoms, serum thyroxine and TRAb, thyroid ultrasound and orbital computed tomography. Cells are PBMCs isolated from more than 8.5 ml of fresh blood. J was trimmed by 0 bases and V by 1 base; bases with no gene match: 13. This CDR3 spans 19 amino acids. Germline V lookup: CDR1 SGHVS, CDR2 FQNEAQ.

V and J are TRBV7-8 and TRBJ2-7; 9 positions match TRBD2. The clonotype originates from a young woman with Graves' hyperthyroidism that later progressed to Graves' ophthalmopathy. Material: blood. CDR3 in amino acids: CASSLGGRGGRVSSYEQYF. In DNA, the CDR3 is TGTGCCAGCAGCTTAGGGGGTAGGGGCGGGAGGGTAAGCTCCTACGAGCAGTACTTC.